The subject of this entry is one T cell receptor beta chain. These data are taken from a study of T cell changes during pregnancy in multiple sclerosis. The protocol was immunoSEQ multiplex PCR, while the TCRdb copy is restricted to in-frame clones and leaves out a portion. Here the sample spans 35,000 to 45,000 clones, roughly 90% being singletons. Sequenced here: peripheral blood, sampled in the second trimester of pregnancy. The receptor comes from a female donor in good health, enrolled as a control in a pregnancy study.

CDR3 protein: CASSQAGGSNTEAFF. CDR3 coding DNA: TGCGCCAGCAGCCAAGCGGGGGGGAGCAACACTGAAGCTTTCTTT. This chain joins TRBV4-1 and TRBJ1-1; possible D gene TRBD1, 5 bases. V dropped 1 base and J dropped 2 bases, with 11 bases sitting between them. The V gene's germline CDR1 is MGHRA and CDR2 YSYEKL. The CDR3 loop spans 15 amino acids.